Presented here are 25 T cell receptor beta chains from one specimen sequenced in a study of T cells in Graves' hyperthyroidism and ophthalmopathy. Regions amplified from RNA transcripts were the TCR beta CDR3 regions. The HTBI primer set served for first-round RT-PCR of the TCR CDR3. In TCRdb, the multiplex PCR reads were re-called with MiXCR into one record per CDR3 protein. Here the sample spans about 300,000 distinct CDR3 sequences, approximately 18% being singletons. The sample was blood. The source of these receptors is a middle-aged man with Graves' ophthalmopathy.

This clonotype was counted ten times or more. This chain links TRBV7-6 with TRBJ1-3; no reliable D call. V was clipped by 1 base and J by 2 bases, with 6 bases between them. CDR1 SGHVS and CDR2 FNYEAQ come from the germline V gene. CDR3 length equals 14 residues. CDR3 sequence reads: CASSLEAAGNTIYF. CDR3 in DNA: TGTGCCAGCAGCTTAGAAGCTGCTGGAAACACCATATATTTT.

The chain combines TRBV28 with TRBJ2-3; D remains ambiguous. Germline V gene data show CDR1 as MDHEN and CDR2 as SYDVKM. Between the trimmed V and J ends, which lost 6 bases and 5 bases, there was a span of 12 bases. The CDR3 has 13 amino acids. CDR3 in amino acids: CASSRYGQDTQYF. For the CDR3, the DNA is TGTGCCAGCAGCCGCTATGGCCAAGATACGCAGTATTTT.

This clonotype has more than one count but fewer than ten. V is TRBV19 and J is TRBJ2-1, with TRBD1 identical over 10 bases. In germline, CDR1 is LNHDA, CDR2 SQIVND (reference sequence). The CDR3 covers 16 residues. Unmatched junction bases numbered 10, after V lost 7 bases and J lost 4 bases. The CDR3 DNA reads as TGTGCCAGTACCCCGGGACAGGGGAGGACGTACAATGAGCAGTTCTTC. Encoded protein: CASTPGQGRTYNEQFF.

V is TRBV4-1 and J is TRBJ2-7; 10 bases line up with TRBD1. Germline V CDR1 and CDR2: MGHRA, YSYEKL. V lost 2 bases, J lost 4 bases, and 5 bases stayed unmatched. The CDR3 has 15 residues. The CDR3 region is CASSQLRGQGYEQYF. CDR3 in DNA: TGCGCCAGCAGCCAACTACGGGGACAGGGGTACGAGCAGTACTTC.

The rearrangement joins TRBV3-1 to TRBJ2-3; TRBD2 matches at 9 bases. V shed 3 bases, J shed 3 bases, and the junction held 10 bases outside the gene matches. The germline V gene encodes CDR1 LGHDT and CDR2 YNNKEL (reference sequence). CDR3 length: 17 amino acids. The CDR3 protein is CASSHRGVTSGTDTQYF. In DNA form, the CDR3 reads TGTGCCAGCAGCCATCGAGGGGTGACTAGCGGAACAGATACGCAGTATTTT.

This clonotype turned up a few times. CDR3 protein: CASSRRSRGTDTQYF. In nucleotides, the CDR3 is TGTGCCAGCAGCCGACGGAGCAGGGGCACAGATACGCAGTATTTT. V and J are TRBV3-1 and TRBJ2-3; D might be TRBD1 (5 bases). CDR3 length: 15 amino acids. In germline, CDR1 is LGHDT, CDR2 YNNKEL (reference sequence). Trimming cost V 4 bases and J 1 base, with 12 bases left between them.

A few counts support this clonotype. This sequence joins TRBV2 and TRBJ1-4; no clear D gene. V shed 2 bases and J shed 3 bases, with 7 bases lying between them. The germline CDR1 and CDR2 sequences are SNHLY and FYNNEI. The CDR3 runs to 14 residues. CDR3 nucleotide sequence: TGTGCCAGCAGTGAACCGGGGTCTAATGAAAAACTGTTTTTT. Protein sequence: CASSEPGSNEKLFF. Based on the CDR3 plus reference TRBV2 and TRBJ1-4, the full variable domain is EPEVTQTPSHQVTQMGQEVILRCVPISNHLYFYWYRQILGQKVEFLVSFYNNEISEKSEIFDDQFSVERPDGSNFTLKIRSTKLEDSAMYFCASSEPGSNEKLFFGSGTQLSVL.

This clonotype was counted ten times or more. This chain joins TRBV2 and TRBJ1-5; 9 nucleotides line up with TRBD1. Germline V lookup: CDR1 SNHLY, CDR2 FYNNEI. Trimming removed 5 bases from V and 5 bases from J; junction bases left unmatched: 7. The CDR3 has 15 amino acids. In DNA form, the CDR3 reads TGTGCCAGCAGTCTGGACAGGGGAGGAGATCAGCCCCAGCATTTT. Protein product: CASSLDRGGDQPQHF.

V gene TRBV5-4 combines with J gene TRBJ2-7; 12 bases match TRBD2. Looked up from germline, CDR1 is SGHNT and CDR2 is YYREEE (reference sequence). Trimming took 1 base from V and 5 from J; bases not matched to a gene: 7. The CDR3 runs to 16 residues. The CDR3 loop reads CASSLPGTSGLHEQYF. CDR3 in DNA: TGTGCCAGCAGCTTGCCAGGGACTAGCGGGCTCCACGAGCAGTACTTC. Full variable domain (remainder filled in from reference TRBV5-4 and TRBJ2-7): ETGVTQSPTHLIKTRGQQVTLRCSSQSGHNTVSWYQQALGQGPQFIFQYYREEENGRGNFPPRFSGLQFPNYSSELNVNALELDDSALYLCASSLPGTSGLHEQYFGPGTRLTVT.

This chain joins TRBV9 and TRBJ2-1, with 11 bases that match TRBD1. The V gene end was trimmed by 0 bases and the J gene end by 3 bases; junction bases not matched to a gene: 2. CDR1 SGDLS and CDR2 YYNGEE come from the germline V gene. CDR3 size: 16 residues. The CDR3 region is CASSVGTGGNYNEQFF. CDR3 DNA: TGTGCCAGCAGCGTAGGGACAGGGGGCAACTACAATGAGCAGTTCTTC.

This clonotype appeared a few times. CDR3: CASRGTVSGANVLTF. CDR3 bases: TGTGCCAGCAGGGGGACAGTATCTGGGGCCAACGTCCTGACTTTC. The chain has TRBV11-2 and TRBJ2-6, with TRBD1 identical over 7 bases. After removal of 6 bases from V and 1 base from J, the junction contained 3 bases not matched to a gene. Germline CDR1 SGHAT, CDR2 FQNNGV. The CDR3 has 15 amino acids.

The table lists this clonotype with many counts. This rearrangement joins TRBV28 to TRBJ1-5; perhaps TRBD1 as D (5 bases). Trimming removed 6 bases at V and 2 bases at J, with 14 bases between. The CDR3 covers 15 residues. Germline lookup yields CDR1 MDHEN and CDR2 SYDVKM. CDR3 amino acids: CASRKQVLGNQPQHF. In DNA, the CDR3 is TGTGCCAGCAGGAAACAGGTGCTCGGCAATCAGCCCCAGCATTTT.

This clonotype was seen only a few times. The CDR3 protein is CSARGKRDRVNSPLHF. The CDR3 nucleotides read TGCAGTGCTAGGGGGAAGAGGGACAGGGTGAATTCACCCCTCCACTTT. The chain links TRBV20-1 to TRBJ1-6, with TRBD1 matching 9 bases. Unmatched junction bases numbered 10, after V lost 3 bases and J lost 7 bases. Germline CDR1 is DFQATT and CDR2 is SNEGSKA (reference sequence). This CDR3 region has 16 residues.

V gene TRBV3-1 combines with J gene TRBJ1-2; D unresolved. Germline values: CDR1 LGHDT, CDR2 YNNKEL (reference sequence). The CDR3 is 14 amino acids. The V gene lost 4 bases and the J gene lost 3 bases, with 12 bases spanning the gap. The CDR3 DNA reads as TGTGCCAGCAGCCCCCGGGCCTCTGACTATGGCTACACCTTC. This translates into CASSPRASDYGYTF.

This sequence joins TRBV15 and TRBJ2-3; no clear D. CDR3 size: 13 residues. Trimming left V 3 bases short and J 6 bases short, with 10 bases between. The germline V gene encodes CDR1 LNHNV and CDR2 YYDKDF (reference sequence). The CDR3 bases are TGTGCCACCAGCAGCCTAAAAGCGGATACGCAGTATTTT. It encodes CATSSLKADTQYF.

This clonotype was counted at least ten times. The gene calls are TRBV6-1 and TRBJ2-7, with TRBD2 matching over 8 bases. The length of the CDR3 is 14 residues. V trimming: 4 bases; J trimming: 2 bases; junction bases outside the gene matches: 4. CDR1 MNHNS and CDR2 SASEGT come from the germline V gene. DNA for the CDR3: TGTGCCAGCAGTGTGTCGGGGGGGGCCTACGAGCAGTACTTC. As protein: CASSVSGGAYEQYF.

This chain uses TRBV4-1 with TRBJ2-7, with D possibly being TRBD1 (7 bases). Germline assignment: CDR1 MGHRA and CDR2 YSYEKL. V gave up 5 bases and J gave up 3 bases, with 17 bases separating them. The CDR3 runs 15 residues. The chain's CDR3 is CASSSPGGPYYEQYF. CDR3 coding DNA: TGCGCCAGCAGCTCCCCAGGGGGGCCGTACTACGAGCAGTACTTC.

This clonotype occurred many times. The chain is built from TRBV20-1 and TRBJ2-7; 10 positions match TRBD2. With 6 bases clipped from V and 3 bases from J, the junction kept 2 bases outside the gene matches. This CDR3 comprises 12 residues. Germline loops: CDR1 DFQATT, CDR2 SNEGSKA (reference sequence). The CDR3 DNA reads as TGCAGTGCCAGACTAGCGGGCTACGAGCAGTACTTC. Encoded protein: CSARLAGYEQYF.

This clonotype was detected ten times or more. The J gene is TRBJ2-1, the V gene TRBV5-1; D gene uncertain. Germline V gene lookup returns CDR1 SGHRS and CDR2 YFSETQ. The CDR3 is made up of 13 amino acids. Trimming left V 2 bases short and J 0 bases short, with 3 bases between. CDR3 amino acids: CASSFGSYNEQFF. Here the CDR3 DNA reads TGCGCCAGCAGCTTTGGCTCCTACAATGAGCAGTTCTTC.

The J gene is TRBJ2-7, the V gene TRBV2; D might be TRBD1 (6 bases). The V gene lost 7 bases and the J gene lost 3 bases, with 10 bases spanning the gap. This CDR3 spans 12 amino acids. Germline V gene data show CDR1 as SNHLY and CDR2 as FYNNEI. As DNA, the CDR3 is TGTGCCAGCACGCGGACAGTCTACGAGCAGTACTTC. This encodes CASTRTVYEQYF. Full variable domain (remainder filled in from reference TRBV2 and TRBJ2-7): EPEVTQTPSHQVTQMGQEVILRCVPISNHLYFYWYRQILGQKVEFLVSFYNNEISEKSEIFDDQFSVERPDGSNFTLKIRSTKLEDSAMYFCASTRTVYEQYFGPGTRLTVT.

This clonotype was found many times. The rearrangement joins TRBV13 to TRBJ1-2, with TRBD1 as a possible D gene (5 bases). Germline assignment: CDR1 PRHDT and CDR2 FYEKMQ (reference sequence). Trimming cost V 2 bases and J 6 bases, with 16 bases left between them. This CDR3 has 15 amino acids. CDR3 DNA: TGTGCCAGCAGCTTAAGAGGGGCAGGGATGAATGGCTACACCTTC. It yields the protein CASSLRGAGMNGYTF.

This clonotype showed up just a few times. The genes are TRBV20-1 and TRBJ2-3; 8 nucleotides line up with TRBD1. Germline V gives CDR1 DFQATT, CDR2 SNEGSKA (reference sequence). Trimming at V came to 5 bases and at J to 2 bases, leaving 12 bases not matched to a gene. CDR3 length: 16 amino acids. DNA of the CDR3: TGCAGTGCTGGAGCTACGACAGGGGATCTCACAGATACGCAGTATTTT. This encodes CSAGATTGDLTDTQYF.

With regard to this clonotype: This may arise from a read error, as a much more abundant clone is one base away. The chain is built from TRBV5-6 and TRBJ1-1; D is uncertain. CDR3 length: 11 residues. The ends were cut back, 2 bases at V and 4 bases at J, with 3 bases in the middle. The germline gives CDR1 SGHDT, CDR2 YYEEEE. DNA for the CDR3: TGTGCCAGCAGCTTCAGCACTGAAGCTTTCTTT. Its protein product is CASSFSTEAFF.

The chain recombines TRBV10-3 with TRBJ2-1; tentatively, D is TRBD2 (6 bases). Germline V lookup: CDR1 ENHRY, CDR2 SYGVKD. Trimming took off 1 base at V and 6 bases at J, with 16 bases between the two ends. This CDR3 has 16 amino acids. CDR3 region: CAISEWQGLGGNEQFF. In nucleotides, the CDR3 is TGTGCCATCAGTGAGTGGCAGGGCTTGGGAGGCAATGAGCAGTTCTTC.

This clonotype has a count of ten or more. The rearrangement uses TRBV5-5 and TRBJ2-1, with TRBD2 matching 7 bases. J gave up 7 bases and V 4 bases, and 2 bases lay outside the gene matches. This CDR3 has 12 residues. From germline, CDR1 is SGHKS and CDR2 YYEKEE (reference sequence). Here the CDR3 reads CASSEGGNEQFF. The CDR3, as DNA: TGTGCCAGCAGCGAGGGAGGGAATGAGCAGTTCTTC.